The entry below describes one T cell receptor (beta chain). The CDR3 has 15 amino acids. J gave up 0 bases and V 6 bases, and 7 bases lay outside the gene matches. Germline V gene lookup returns CDR1 ENHRY and CDR2 SYGVKD. The sample originates from a study of blood T cell repertoires in COVID-19. Study-wide background: There were acute and convalescent COVID-19 samples, and they came from the United States, Italy and Spain. T cells, B-cell-depleted T cells, or PBMCs supplied cDNA or gDNA.

Authors' data handling: Amplified reference gene primers provided the basis for estimating nucleated cell counts. Clones were sequenced by immunoSEQ multiplex PCR, and TCRdb holds only the in-frame ones, with some missing. That table furnishes V, J and clone size, whereas the DNA furnished D and trimming. The sample has some 200,000 clones; 84% are singletons. The sequencing input was peripheral blood. The V gene is TRBV10-3, the J gene TRBJ1-1, with 7 bases fitting TRBD1. This clonotype was sampled from a woman aged 40 to 49 who had recovered from COVID-19. CDR3 residues: CAIRQQDRLNTEAFF. The CDR3 DNA sequence: TGTGCCATCAGACAACAGGACAGGTTGAACACTGAAGCTTTCTTT.